This T cell receptor (beta chain) was found in a study of identical twins. CDR3 size: 18 residues. Per the germline V gene, CDR1 is MGHRA and CDR2 is YSYEKL. Trimming removed 4 bases from V and 7 bases from J, with 26 bases in between. TCRdb re-analysed the 5' RACE reads in MiXCR, keeping a single row per CDR3 protein. The repertoire consists of over 550,000 distinct CDR3 sequences, with just over 7% occurring once and the leading ten covering 1.6%. This sample also appeared in a second study, on yellow fever vaccine responses in identical twins.

The sequence was collected from a woman aged 18-35 years in good health. This rearrangement joins TRBV4-1 to TRBJ2-1, with D perhaps TRBD2 (7 bases). The sequenced sample was PBMCs. CDR3 sequence: CASSPRGAGGPPGNEQFF. The CDR3 DNA sequence: TGCGCCAGCAGCCCGAGGGGGGCCGGGGGGCCCCCTGGGAATGAGCAGTTCTTC.